Listed below are T cell receptor beta chains from one sample, sequenced in a study of blood T cell repertoires in COVID-19. Data came from immunoSEQ multiplex PCR; TCRdb stores just in-frame clones and leaves some out. This sample has under 130,000 clones, with about 85% found just once. The sequenced material came from peripheral blood. These receptors all stem from a man between 45 and 60 years old in a cohort sampled during active COVID-19. Both conserved end residues are part of each CDR3. The D gene is left open where the match is weak. Expanded clones get a size class; other rows say once, few or many, or leave the size out.

v_call,j_call,d_call,clone_size,cdr3_aa,cdr3_nt
TRBV5-1,TRBJ1-3,TRBD1,-,CASSVGTGVAGNTIYF,TGCGCCAGCAGCGTAGGGACAGGGGTTGCTGGAAACACCATATATTTT
TRBV18,TRBJ2-1,-,-,CASSHGAYNEQFF,TGTGCCAGCTCACACGGGGCCTACAATGAGCAGTTCTTC
TRBV11-2,TRBJ1-6,TRBD1,-,CASNQLRGNNSPLHF,TGTGCCAGCAACCAGCTCAGGGGGAATAATTCACCCCTCCACTTT
TRBV14,TRBJ1-1,-,-,CASSRDRLEAFF,TGTGCCAGCAGCCGAGACAGGCTTGAAGCTTTCTTT
TRBV24-1,TRBJ2-1,-,-,CATRGAGADEQFF,TGTGCCACCCGGGGGGCGGGGGCGGATGAGCAGTTCTTC
TRBV6-2/TRBV6-3,TRBJ2-1,-,-,CASSHTSGVSYNEQFF,TGTGCCAGCAGTCACACCTCAGGCGTCTCCTACAATGAGCAGTTCTTC
TRBV14,TRBJ2-2,TRBD2,-,CASSPIAGGDTGELFF,TGTGCCAGCAGCCCCATAGCGGGGGGGGACACCGGGGAGCTGTTTTTT
TRBV28,TRBJ2-3,-,-,CASSLGGPTDTQYF,TGTGCCAGCAGTTTGGGGGGACCCACAGATACGCAGTATTTT
TRBV19,TRBJ2-6,TRBD1,-,CASSPSVGQGSGANVLTF,TGTGCCAGTAGCCCCTCGGTGGGACAGGGGTCTGGGGCCAACGTCCTGACTTTC
TRBV19,TRBJ2-3,-,-,CASSKNREDTQYF,TGTGCCAGTAGTAAAAACAGGGAAGATACGCAGTATTTT
TRBV25-1,TRBJ1-1,TRBD1,-,CASSAYRGGMNTEAFF,TGTGCCAGCAGTGCCTACAGGGGAGGCATGAACACTGAAGCTTTCTTT
TRBV18,TRBJ1-1,-,-,CASSPMTDTEAFF,TGTGCCAGCTCACCAATGACAGACACTGAAGCTTTCTTT
TRBV28,TRBJ1-3,TRBD1,-,CASNIRQGASGNTIYF,TGTGCCAGCAATATAAGACAGGGGGCCTCTGGAAACACCATATATTTT
TRBV5-6,TRBJ1-2,TRBD1,few,CASSFGTGPNYGYTF,TGTGCCAGCAGCTTCGGGACAGGGCCTAACTATGGCTACACCTTC
TRBV9,TRBJ1-1,TRBD1,-,CASSATGIDTEAFF,TGTGCCAGCAGCGCGACAGGGATAGACACTGAAGCTTTCTTT
TRBV2,TRBJ1-2,-,-,CASRDRTNYGYTF,TGTGCCAGCAGGGACAGAACTAACTATGGCTACACCTTC
TRBV3-1/TRBV3-2,TRBJ1-4,-,-,CASSLQGSGEKLFF,TGTGCCAGCAGCCTCCAGGGGTCGGGTGAAAAACTGTTTTTT
TRBV10-2,TRBJ1-1,TRBD1,once,CASSGTGALNTEAFF,TGCGCCAGCAGTGGGACAGGGGCCTTGAACACTGAAGCTTTCTTT
TRBV19,TRBJ2-3,-,-,CASRQEGTGTQYF,TGTGCCAGTAGACAGGAGGGCACCGGTACGCAGTATTTT
TRBV7-2,TRBJ2-3,TRBD1,once,CASSQRGQDTDTQYF,TGTGCCAGCAGCCAACGAGGACAGGACACAGATACGCAGTATTTT
TRBV11-1,TRBJ2-3,-,few,CASSLNREQGTQYF,TGTGCCAGCAGCTTGAACAGGGAACAAGGTACGCAGTATTTT
TRBV3-1/TRBV3-2,TRBJ1-5,-,-,CASSQEGSRNQPQHF,TGTGCCAGCAGCCAAGAGGGCAGCCGCAATCAGCCCCAGCATTTT
TRBV18,TRBJ2-4,TRBD1,-,CASSPPGGDIQYF,TGTGCCAGCTCACCTCCAGGGGGAGACATTCAGTACTTC
TRBV18,TRBJ1-6,TRBD1,few,CASSSGQGLDNSPLHF,TGTGCCAGCTCATCAGGACAGGGACTGGATAATTCACCCCTCCACTTT
TRBV19,TRBJ1-2,-,-,CASKSRSGESRSYTF,TGTGCCAGTAAGTCACGGTCAGGGGAGTCGCGAAGCTACACCTTC
TRBV5-1,TRBJ2-5,-,-,CASSLAGSEETQYF,TGCGCCAGCAGCTTGGCGGGGTCTGAGGAGACCCAGTACTTC
TRBV7-8,TRBJ1-2,TRBD1,many,CASSLPGQGVGYTF,TGTGCCAGCAGCTTACCTGGCCAGGGGGTTGGCTACACCTTC
TRBV7-2,TRBJ2-1,TRBD1,-,CASRGRGQATSSYNEQFF,TGTGCCAGCAGAGGGCGGGGACAGGCGACGAGCTCCTACAATGAGCAGTTCTTC
TRBV12-5,TRBJ1-5,TRBD1,-,CASGTGGFFDNQPQHF,TGTGCTAGTGGAACAGGGGGTTTTTTCGACAATCAGCCCCAGCATTTT
TRBV6-5,TRBJ1-5,TRBD1,-,CASSLHRGHDQPQHF,TGTGCCAGCAGTCTTCACAGGGGGCACGATCAGCCCCAGCATTTT
TRBV27,TRBJ2-7,TRBD1,-,CASSFLDRVYEQYF,TGTGCCAGCAGTTTCTTGGACAGGGTTTACGAGCAGTACTTC
TRBV7-9,TRBJ2-3,-,once,CASSLSVADTQYF,TGTGCCAGCAGCTTGAGTGTCGCAGATACGCAGTATTTT
TRBV18,TRBJ1-5,TRBD1,-,CASSPRTGEDQPQHF,TGTGCCAGCTCACCACGGACAGGGGAAGATCAGCCCCAGCATTTT
TRBV19,TRBJ2-3,-,once,CASMTGATDTQYF,TGTGCCAGCATGACAGGCGCCACAGATACGCAGTATTTT
TRBV5-4,TRBJ1-1,TRBD1,-,CASNDRGRTEAFF,TGTGCCAGCAACGACAGGGGGCGGACTGAAGCTTTCTTT
TRBV5-4,TRBJ1-2,-,-,CASSSARGYYGYTF,TGTGCCAGCAGCTCCGCACGGGGTTACTATGGCTACACCTTC
TRBV7-7,TRBJ2-2,-,-,CASSPWEQSASRELFF,TGTGCCAGCAGCCCCTGGGAGCAGTCGGCGTCTCGGGAGCTGTTTTTT
TRBV1,TRBJ2-2,-,-,CTSSPLAGRGTGELFF,TGCACCAGCAGCCCTCTAGCGGGGAGAGGGACCGGGGAGCTGTTTTTT